The table lists the clone carrying this T cell receptor beta chain with a count of one. The antigen is undetermined. Repertoires were generated with immunoSEQ multiplex PCR, while TCRdb's copy carries only in-frame clones and drops some. The sample has around 110,000 clones, around 90% seen once; the top ten hold about 0.2%. This CDR3 spans 14 amino acids. CDR1 and CDR2 from the germline V gene are MNHNS and SASEGT. V dropped 6 bases and J dropped 4; count of bases not matched to a gene: 2. The data originate from a study of graft-versus-host responses after intestinal transplantation. Study in general: Recipients were given multivisceral, liver-intestinal, or isolated intestinal transplants. Anti-thymocyte globulin served as induction for all recipients, who then took tacrolimus and steroids for about 3 years.

Findings of the study overall: High graft-versus-host to host-versus-graft clonal ratios were seen in allografts of patients with graft-donor T cell macrochimerism. There were GvH clones found in recipient marrow, and some of them appeared first in ileum or blood.

The sequence came from a human donor who was the organ donor for an intestinal transplant. The sequences come from unstimulated CD4+ T cells sorted from spleen or lymph node cells, collected before transplant. The V gene is TRBV6-1, the J gene TRBJ1-6, with 8 bases lining up with TRBD1. The DNA of the CDR3 is TGTGCCAGCAGGGGGACAGGATATAATTCACCCCTCCACTTT. It yields the protein CASRGTGYNSPLHF.